This is a list of T cell receptor beta chains from one sample in a study of Ad26.COV2.S vaccination and SARS-CoV-2 variants. The assay was immunoSEQ multiplex PCR, and TCRdb's table has in-frame clones only and misses some. The sample carries some 350,000 clones, 92% recorded once. Sequences were derived from peripheral blood, sampled after recovery from COVID-19. The receptors stem from a human donor who had recovered from COVID-19. CDR3s include the opening cysteine and the closing phenylalanine or tryptophan. The D gene is left open where the match is weak. Rows may omit the clone size; those that give it use once, few, many or a size class.

CDR3 protein: CASMASGVYGELFF; CDR3 DNA: TGTGCCAGCATGGCTAGCGGGGTTTACGGGGAGCTGTTTTTT; D gene: TRBD2; V gene: TRBV7-9; CDR3 length: 14; J gene: TRBJ2-2; clone size: once
CDR3 protein: CASSLSAGGVYNEQFF; CDR3 DNA: TGCGCCAGCAGTCTATCGGCCGGAGGCGTCTACAATGAGCAGTTCTTC; D gene: -; V gene: TRBV4-1; CDR3 length: 16; J gene: TRBJ2-1; clone size: -
CDR3 protein: CASRGQGGETQYF; CDR3 DNA: TGTGCCAGCAGGGGACAGGGAGGAGAGACCCAGTACTTC; D gene: TRBD1; V gene: TRBV2; CDR3 length: 13; J gene: TRBJ2-5; clone size: -
CDR3 protein: CASSSTGDPYNEQFF; CDR3 DNA: TGCGCCAGCAGCTCCACAGGGGACCCCTACAATGAGCAGTTCTTC; D gene: TRBD1; V gene: TRBV5-1; CDR3 length: 15; J gene: TRBJ2-1; clone size: -
CDR3 protein: CASSYPRDRLYSNQPQHF; CDR3 DNA: TGTGCCAGCAGTTACCCCCGGGACAGGCTCTATAGCAATCAGCCCCAGCATTTT; D gene: TRBD1; V gene: TRBV6-2/TRBV6-3; CDR3 length: 18; J gene: TRBJ1-5; clone size: -
CDR3 protein: CASPRAGGPGDTQYF; CDR3 DNA: TGTGCCAGCCCCCGGGCGGGGGGGCCCGGAGATACGCAGTATTTT; D gene: TRBD2; V gene: TRBV6-5; CDR3 length: 15; J gene: TRBJ2-3; clone size: -
CDR3 protein: CASRADRGVYEQYF; CDR3 DNA: TGTGCCAGTAGGGCCGACAGGGGGGTCTACGAGCAGTACTTC; D gene: TRBD1; V gene: TRBV19; CDR3 length: 14; J gene: TRBJ2-7; clone size: -
CDR3 protein: CASSLTGKNTEAFF; CDR3 DNA: TGCGCCAGCAGCCTGACAGGAAAGAACACTGAAGCTTTCTTT; D gene: -; V gene: TRBV5-1; CDR3 length: 14; J gene: TRBJ1-1; clone size: once
CDR3 protein: CASSKTGGDEKLFF; CDR3 DNA: TGTGCCAGCAGTAAAACAGGGGGTGATGAAAAACTGTTTTTT; D gene: TRBD1; V gene: TRBV19; CDR3 length: 14; J gene: TRBJ1-4; clone size: -
CDR3 protein: CASSLASGPGPPGDTEAFF; CDR3 DNA: TGTGCCAGCAGCTTGGCCAGTGGCCCGGGCCCCCCAGGGGACACTGAAGCTTTCTTT; D gene: -; V gene: TRBV5-5; CDR3 length: 19; J gene: TRBJ1-1; clone size: -
CDR3 protein: CASSLRYPGELFF; CDR3 DNA: TGTGCCAGCAGTTTGAGGTACCCCGGGGAGCTGTTTTTT; D gene: -; V gene: TRBV27; CDR3 length: 13; J gene: TRBJ2-2; clone size: -
CDR3 protein: CASSSDRLNQPQHF; CDR3 DNA: TGTGCCAGCAGCTCCGACAGGCTTAATCAGCCCCAGCATTTT; D gene: -; V gene: TRBV3-1/TRBV3-2; CDR3 length: 14; J gene: TRBJ1-5; clone size: -
CDR3 protein: CASSQDRFGGREDEKLFF; CDR3 DNA: TGCGCCAGCAGCCAAGATCGGTTCGGGGGCAGGGAGGACGAAAAACTGTTTTTT; D gene: -; V gene: TRBV4-3; CDR3 length: 18; J gene: TRBJ1-4; clone size: -
CDR3 protein: CASSLSYEQYF; CDR3 DNA: TGTGCCAGCAGCCTCTCCTACGAGCAGTACTTC; D gene: -; V gene: TRBV2; CDR3 length: 11; J gene: TRBJ2-7; clone size: -
CDR3 protein: CASRNTGTRDGYTF; CDR3 DNA: TGTGCCAGCAGGAATACCGGGACGCGGGATGGCTACACCTTC; D gene: -; V gene: TRBV2; CDR3 length: 14; J gene: TRBJ1-2; clone size: -
CDR3 protein: CASSYSTSTPNTGELFF; CDR3 DNA: TGTGCCAGCAGTTACTCAACCTCGACCCCCAACACCGGGGAGCTGTTTTTT; D gene: -; V gene: TRBV6-2/TRBV6-3; CDR3 length: 17; J gene: TRBJ2-2; clone size: -
CDR3 protein: CASSETHYNQPQHF; CDR3 DNA: TGTGCCAGCAGTGAAACCCACTACAATCAGCCCCAGCATTTT; D gene: -; V gene: TRBV6-1; CDR3 length: 14; J gene: TRBJ1-5; clone size: -
CDR3 protein: CASSHKRTRGSTGELFF; CDR3 DNA: TGCGCCAGCAGCCACAAACGGACAAGGGGTAGTACCGGGGAGCTGTTTTTT; D gene: -; V gene: TRBV4-1; CDR3 length: 17; J gene: TRBJ2-2; clone size: -
CDR3 protein: CASSSRGIRDSGQPQHF; CDR3 DNA: TGTGCCAGCAGTTCCCGGGGGATCCGGGACAGCGGCCAGCCCCAGCATTTT; D gene: TRBD1; V gene: TRBV27; CDR3 length: 17; J gene: TRBJ1-5; clone size: -
CDR3 protein: CASGREPDSPLHF; CDR3 DNA: TGTGCCAGCGGCCGGGAACCGGATTCACCCCTCCACTTT; D gene: -; V gene: TRBV27; CDR3 length: 13; J gene: TRBJ1-6; clone size: -
CDR3 protein: CASSPSSTVSTDTQYF; CDR3 DNA: TGTGCCAGCAGTCCGTCCTCGACAGTAAGCACAGATACGCAGTATTTT; D gene: -; V gene: TRBV28; CDR3 length: 16; J gene: TRBJ2-3; clone size: -
CDR3 protein: CSVGTGNTEAFF; CDR3 DNA: TGCAGCGTTGGGACAGGTAACACTGAAGCTTTCTTT; D gene: TRBD1; V gene: TRBV29-1; CDR3 length: 12; J gene: TRBJ1-1; clone size: -
CDR3 protein: CASSPTGSAGGYTF; CDR3 DNA: TGTGCCAGCAGCCCGACAGGATCCGCAGGCGGCTACACCTTC; D gene: -; V gene: TRBV7-8; CDR3 length: 14; J gene: TRBJ1-2; clone size: -
CDR3 protein: CASSYGVGGTETQYF; CDR3 DNA: TGTGCCAGCAGCTACGGGGTCGGGGGGACCGAGACCCAGTACTTC; D gene: TRBD2; V gene: TRBV7-2; CDR3 length: 15; J gene: TRBJ2-5; clone size: -
CDR3 protein: CASSLGNSDRGNEQYF; CDR3 DNA: TGCGCCAGCAGCTTAGGAAACTCGGACAGGGGGAACGAGCAGTACTTC; D gene: TRBD1; V gene: TRBV5-1; CDR3 length: 16; J gene: TRBJ2-7; clone size: -
CDR3 protein: CASSAPDRGLTDTQYF; CDR3 DNA: TGTGCCAGCAGCGCCCCGGACAGGGGGCTCACAGATACGCAGTATTTT; D gene: TRBD1; V gene: TRBV5-6; CDR3 length: 16; J gene: TRBJ2-3; clone size: -
CDR3 protein: CSVWTVQELFF; CDR3 DNA: TGCAGCGTTTGGACGGTTCAGGAACTGTTTTTT; D gene: -; V gene: TRBV29-1; CDR3 length: 11; J gene: TRBJ1-4; clone size: -
CDR3 protein: CASSQPGLAVEQFF; CDR3 DNA: TGCGCCAGCAGCCAACCGGGACTAGCGGTTGAGCAGTTCTTC; D gene: TRBD2; V gene: TRBV4-3; CDR3 length: 14; J gene: TRBJ2-1; clone size: -
CDR3 protein: CASLGGTYEQYF; CDR3 DNA: TGTGCTAGCCTGGGAGGAACCTACGAGCAGTACTTC; D gene: -; V gene: TRBV12-5; CDR3 length: 12; J gene: TRBJ2-7; clone size: -
CDR3 protein: CASSSLQGYNEQFF; CDR3 DNA: TGTGCCAGCAGCTCTTTACAGGGTTACAATGAGCAGTTCTTC; D gene: -; V gene: TRBV5-6; CDR3 length: 14; J gene: TRBJ2-1; clone size: -
CDR3 protein: CASRRQGTDTQYF; CDR3 DNA: TGTGCCAGCAGGAGACAGGGCACAGATACGCAGTATTTT; D gene: -; V gene: TRBV6-5; CDR3 length: 13; J gene: TRBJ2-3; clone size: -
CDR3 protein: CASGRIGNTIYF; CDR3 DNA: TGTGCCAGCGGGAGGATTGGAAACACCATATATTTT; D gene: -; V gene: TRBV9; CDR3 length: 12; J gene: TRBJ1-3; clone size: -
CDR3 protein: CASSEVGRGLRGTDTQYF; CDR3 DNA: TGTGCCAGCAGTGAAGTCGGTCGAGGCCTCAGAGGCACAGATACGCAGTATTTT; D gene: -; V gene: TRBV6-1; CDR3 length: 18; J gene: TRBJ2-3; clone size: -
CDR3 protein: CSASYRGPIGTEAFF; CDR3 DNA: TGCAGTGCTAGTTACAGGGGGCCGATCGGCACTGAAGCTTTCTTT; D gene: TRBD1; V gene: TRBV20-1; CDR3 length: 15; J gene: TRBJ1-1; clone size: -
CDR3 protein: CASSTGTSFDEQFF; CDR3 DNA: TGTGCCAGCAGTACCGGGACTAGTTTTGATGAGCAGTTCTTC; D gene: TRBD2; V gene: TRBV6-2/TRBV6-3; CDR3 length: 14; J gene: TRBJ2-1; clone size: -
CDR3 protein: CASRNRVGYTF; CDR3 DNA: TGTGCCAGCCGTAACAGGGTTGGCTACACCTTC; D gene: -; V gene: TRBV12-3/TRBV12-4; CDR3 length: 11; J gene: TRBJ1-2; clone size: -
CDR3 protein: CASSLWKGPYNEQFF; CDR3 DNA: TGTGCCAGCAGCTTATGGAAGGGACCCTACAATGAGCAGTTCTTC; D gene: -; V gene: TRBV11-2; CDR3 length: 15; J gene: TRBJ2-1; clone size: -
CDR3 protein: CASSPLRLHSNQPQHF; CDR3 DNA: TGTGCCAGCTCACCCCTAAGGCTCCATAGCAATCAGCCCCAGCATTTT; D gene: -; V gene: TRBV18; CDR3 length: 16; J gene: TRBJ1-5; clone size: -
CDR3 protein: CASREAGAMNTEAFF; CDR3 DNA: TGTGCCAGCAGGGAGGCAGGGGCAATGAACACTGAAGCTTTCTTT; D gene: -; V gene: TRBV2; CDR3 length: 15; J gene: TRBJ1-1; clone size: -
CDR3 protein: CASTLFGVENTEAFF; CDR3 DNA: TGTGCCAGCACCCTATTTGGAGTCGAGAACACTGAAGCTTTCTTT; D gene: -; V gene: TRBV7-8; CDR3 length: 15; J gene: TRBJ1-1; clone size: -
CDR3 protein: CASSAHVGSIKNTEAFF; CDR3 DNA: TGTGCCAGCAGCGCCCATGTTGGGAGCATCAAGAACACTGAAGCTTTCTTT; D gene: -; V gene: TRBV9; CDR3 length: 17; J gene: TRBJ1-1; clone size: -
CDR3 protein: CASSVVWYNEQFF; CDR3 DNA: TGTGCCAGCAGCGTAGTCTGGTACAATGAGCAGTTCTTC; D gene: -; V gene: TRBV9; CDR3 length: 13; J gene: TRBJ2-1; clone size: -
CDR3 protein: CASSLAAGPLHF; CDR3 DNA: TGTGCCAGCAGCTTAGCTGCCGGACCCCTCCACTTT; D gene: -; V gene: TRBV7-9; CDR3 length: 12; J gene: TRBJ1-6; clone size: -
CDR3 protein: CASSLSGLADYEQYF; CDR3 DNA: TGTGCCAGCAGCTTGTCAGGGTTGGCGGACTACGAGCAGTACTTC; D gene: -; V gene: TRBV7-2; CDR3 length: 15; J gene: TRBJ2-7; clone size: -
CDR3 protein: CASSLVGRVDTGELFF; CDR3 DNA: TGTGCCAGCAGCTTAGTTGGCAGGGTGGACACCGGGGAGCTGTTTTTT; D gene: -; V gene: TRBV7-6; CDR3 length: 16; J gene: TRBJ2-2; clone size: -
CDR3 protein: CASSWAGQGISYEQYF; CDR3 DNA: TGTGCCAGCAGCTGGGCGGGACAGGGAATTTCGTACGAGCAGTACTTC; D gene: TRBD1; V gene: TRBV7-2; CDR3 length: 16; J gene: TRBJ2-7; clone size: -
CDR3 protein: CASSQDPAGGNEQFF; CDR3 DNA: TGCGCCAGCAGCCAAGATCCAGCGGGGGGCAATGAGCAGTTCTTC; D gene: TRBD2; V gene: TRBV4-1; CDR3 length: 15; J gene: TRBJ2-1; clone size: -
CDR3 protein: CASSEAGPTSQEQFF; CDR3 DNA: TGTGCCAGCTCGGAGGCGGGGCCGACCTCCCAGGAGCAGTTCTTC; D gene: -; V gene: TRBV7-8; CDR3 length: 15; J gene: TRBJ2-1; clone size: -
CDR3 protein: CASSQRLPGLAEDLSYNEQFF; CDR3 DNA: TGCGCCAGCAGCCAGAGATTACCGGGACTAGCGGAAGACCTCTCCTACAATGAGCAGTTCTTC; D gene: TRBD2; V gene: TRBV4-3; CDR3 length: 21; J gene: TRBJ2-1; clone size: once
CDR3 protein: CASSLEPGNTIYF; CDR3 DNA: TGTGCCAGCAGCTTAGAACCTGGAAACACCATATATTTT; D gene: -; V gene: TRBV11-3; CDR3 length: 13; J gene: TRBJ1-3; clone size: few
CDR3 protein: CASSGMNTEAFF; CDR3 DNA: TGTGCCAGCAGCGGCATGAACACTGAAGCTTTCTTT; D gene: -; V gene: TRBV7-6; CDR3 length: 12; J gene: TRBJ1-1; clone size: -
CDR3 protein: CASSVASYGYTF; CDR3 DNA: TGTGCCAGCAGCGTAGCCAGCTATGGCTACACCTTC; D gene: -; V gene: TRBV9; CDR3 length: 12; J gene: TRBJ1-2; clone size: -
CDR3 protein: CASSAGDTRNTEAFF; CDR3 DNA: TGTGCCAGTAGTGCCGGGGACACAAGGAACACTGAAGCTTTCTTT; D gene: -; V gene: TRBV19; CDR3 length: 15; J gene: TRBJ1-1; clone size: -
CDR3 protein: CASRQDFYEQYF; CDR3 DNA: TGTGCAAGTCGCCAGGACTTCTACGAGCAGTACTTC; D gene: -; V gene: TRBV12-2; CDR3 length: 12; J gene: TRBJ2-7; clone size: once
CDR3 protein: CASSLGARDEQYF; CDR3 DNA: TGTGCCAGCAGCTTGGGGGCGCGGGACGAGCAGTACTTC; D gene: -; V gene: TRBV11-2; CDR3 length: 13; J gene: TRBJ2-7; clone size: -